A selection of T cell receptor beta chains follows, all from one sample in a study of brain T cells in children with intractable seizures. The data were produced by immunoSEQ multiplex PCR, yet TCRdb's version contains in-frame clones alone and is incomplete. The sample shows about 76,000 clones, 85% to 95% of them seen only once. Sequenced material: peripheral blood, taken at surgery. Every receptor here comes from a boy in the first two years of life with tuberous sclerosis and intractable seizures. Both conserved end residues are part of each CDR3.

v_call cdr3_aa
TRBV7-9 CASSRQGTDTQYF
TRBV29-1 CSVMGPEAGNTIYF
TRBV7-2 CASSLNVVRGDYGYTF
TRBV5-4 CASSITFENTEAFF
TRBV6-5 CASSLSWANVLTF
TRBV4-2 CASSQAPRVQETQYF
TRBV27 CASSLLSGGYEQYF
TRBV19 CASSMTSSYEQYF
TRBV6-5 CASSYQLGNTIYF
TRBV2 CASRGQRNTEAFF
TRBV4-1 CASSQDWLAGGYNEQFF
TRBV5-5 CASSLPGFYEQYF
TRBV12-3/TRBV12-4 CASSIDGEKLFF
TRBV11-3 CASSRSGGFPYNEQFF
TRBV7-9 CASSLYLQNEESNQPQHF
TRBV30 CAIGYNEQFF
TRBV28 CASRGYNEQFF
TRBV20-1 CSASNRGSGNTIYF
TRBV9 CASSPSPGLAPGNEQFF
TRBV30 CAWSVPGTGELFF
TRBV7-2 CASSLGQGRQETQYF
TRBV9 CASSATGTPSNYGYTF
TRBV18 CASSPGTGALNIQYF
TRBV6-5 CASSPARGLYEQFF
TRBV30 CAWSGIIIETQYF